Sequencing of this T cell receptor (beta chain) was carried out in a study of early T cells in non-severe SARS-CoV-2 infection. This clonotype came up many times. The TCR library protocol attached unique molecular identifiers to the individual cDNA molecules. TCRdb ran MiXCR on the 5' RACE reads and lists one entry per CDR3 protein. The sample contains 70,000 to 90,000 distinct CDR3 sequences, about 11% of which appear only once. This CDR3 contains 13 residues. Trimming pared 5 bases from V and 5 bases from J, leaving 12 bases between. The V gene's germline CDR1 is MNHNY and CDR2 SVGAGI (reference sequence).

This clonotype was obtained from an adult who was a healthcare worker with PCR-confirmed SARS-CoV-2 infection or an uninfected control (not recorded which). The chain carries TRBV6-6 and TRBJ1-1; D may be TRBD1 (6 bases). Sequenced material: whole blood. CDR3 DNA sequence: TGTGCCAGCAGTGACGGAAGGGGGACTGAAGCTTTCTTT. Amino acid sequence: CASSDGRGTEAFF.